This record concerns one T cell receptor beta chain sequence. Only one count was recorded for this clone. Its antigen specificity is not known. No much larger clone exists at a distance of one base, and base qualities are not known. The sample is drawn from a study of shared clonotypes between healthy human individuals (dated by TCRdb to about 2020). About the investigation overall: The cohort included three men and a couple of women between 18 and 49 years of age. Per donor, three plates each were used for CD4 naive and CD4 memory, two for CD8 naive, and one for CD8 memory. To estimate repertoire size and how much clonotypes are shared between individuals, the study performed deep sequencing of blood TCR repertoires from 4 to 6 healthy adults. Different laboratories and diverse techniques were used to prepare libraries and sequence TCR repertoires, to increase sequencing depth and limit assay-specific biases. Between about 0.94 and 8.9 billion PBMCs per donor were obtained by leukapheresis. Study-wide findings and limitations: Even with the large sequencing depth, rarefaction of the sorted-subset datasets indicated that sequencing was incomplete. Naive subsets generally had larger estimated clonotype richness than memory subsets. Only blood was sampled, and tissue TCR repertoires likely differ from those in blood. Across a few donors, approximately 5% of naive CD4, approximately 3.5% of naive CD8, about 2.3% of memory CD4, and 0.4% to 0.45% of memory CD8 clonotypes were shared. Higher generation probabilities were observed for clonotypes shared by all four sorted-subset donors than for non-shared clonotypes. The small number of donors limited the genetic and exposure-history diversity represented. Pairwise subsampling led to the expectation that sequencing depth would affect the degree of clonotype sharing among donors.

Trimmed from V: 1 base; trimmed from J: 6 bases; junction bases lacking a gene match: 10. CDR1 is given as MNHNY and CDR2 as SVGAGI, both from the germline V gene (reference sequence). The CDR3, from cysteine to phenylalanine, totals 16 residues. Only the CDR3 DNA is retained, 48 bases long and in frame from the first base. Donors were healthy HIV-negative adults with no recently reported acute infections or vaccinations. All donors were Caucasian adults living in Nashville, Tennessee, USA. Magnetic negative selection was used to enrich CD4+ T cells, after which naive cells were positively selected on CD45RA and the negative fraction became the memory subset. Blood was collected by leukapheresis, and PBMCs were isolated by Ficoll-Histopaque density gradient centrifugation and then cryopreserved in liquid nitrogen vapor phase. Analytical flow cytometry was used to check the purity and quantity of each magnetically sorted T cell population. Genomic DNA was isolated from each sorted fraction and quantified by UV absorbance on a Nanodrop 2000c.

Using the deep immunoSEQ assay, TCR CDR3 regions were amplified from genomic DNA by multiplex PCR. Extracted genomic DNA from each cell subset was distributed evenly across all wells of several immunoSEQ 96-well plates, and each plate was treated as a replicate. For sorted subsets, each replicate PCR was loaded with 200 ng genomic DNA, equivalent to 30,000 or so T cell genomes. Purified libraries were measured with a Qubit 3.0 fluorometer, size-checked on a Bioanalyzer 2100, and measured again with the KAPA Library Quantification kit. Every immunoSEQ 96-well plate was sequenced on a dedicated single-read 150-cycle Illumina NextSeq 550 flow cell. Under the source paper's analysis protocol: Because the immunoSEQ output included only junctional sequences and no quality scores, the filtering could not be the same as the filtering used for full-length reads. Sequences were annotated with PyIR, a Python wrapper for IgBLAST v1.9, and V/J genes and CDR3 were assigned using IMGT germline references. Reads were removed for weak V/J assignments (E-value above 1e-6), missing CDR3, stop codons, out-of-frame junctions, or ambiguous translated residues. V3J clonotypes were defined as sequences sharing an identical inferred V gene, J gene, and CDR3 amino acid sequence. Percentage overlap between repertoires was calculated by dividing the number of shared unique clonotypes by the size of the smaller repertoire. RTK rarefaction, the Chao1 estimator, and Recon v2.1 estimates of unobserved clonotypes were used to assess repertoire richness. For all TCRbeta clonotypes obtained by the gDNA method from a handful of donors, generation probabilities were computed with OLGA. This immuneACCESS table, as held by TCRdb, lists in-frame sequences with V and J called but not all clones. Of the missing ones, under half trace to an unresolved V gene in checked studies; the others have no known cause. D and trimming were read from the DNA, whereas the V and J calls and clone size are those reported in that table. The table for this sample lists roughly 2.4 million clones; approximately 96% of them were counted only once. Of the sample, around 0.13% is held by the ten largest clones.

Sequencing was performed on naive CD4+ T cells sorted from blood. The sample's cell subset or site, from its label and the paper: CD45RA+ positively selected. The TCR originated in a man aged 18 to 30 in good health. The chain was built from TRBV6-6 and TRBJ2-3, and 7 bases in between align with TRBD2. The nucleotides are TGTGCCAGCAGTTACTTCGATACTAGCGTTTTGGATACGCAGTATTTT. Its translation reads: CASSYFDTSVLDTQYF.